This T cell receptor beta chain was retrieved from a study of blood T cell repertoires in COVID-19. The overall study: Italy, Spain and the United States were the sources of the convalescent and acute COVID-19 samples. The cDNA or gDNA used as material had been derived from T cells, B-cell-depleted T cells, or PBMCs.

Per germline, CDR1 LNHDA and CDR2 SQIVND (reference sequence). V was shortened by 1 base and J by 3 bases, with 6 bases between the two germline ends. The CDR3 runs to 13 residues. Original data processing: The assay estimated nucleated cells by amplifying reference gene primers. This table comes from immunoSEQ multiplex PCR, and its TCRdb copy is limited to in-frame clones, with some not included. V, J and clone size derive from that table, while D and trimming were established from the DNA sequence. Of fewer than 150,000 clones listed, 86% are singletons. Sequenced input: peripheral blood. The clonotype was recovered from a woman aged 45-60 years who had recovered from COVID-19. The chain uses TRBV19 and TRBJ1-1; D unresolved. Here the CDR3 reads CASSIGAYTEAFF. As DNA, the CDR3 is TGTGCCAGTAGTATAGGGGCTTACACTGAAGCTTTCTTT.